These T cell receptor beta chains were read from a single sample in a study of T cells in Graves' hyperthyroidism and ophthalmopathy. MiXCR, run by TCRdb on the multiplex PCR reads, gives a single entry per CDR3 protein. Of 350,000 to 400,000 distinct CDR3 sequences listed, approximately 20% were seen once; the top ten hold 3.5% to 4%. Sequenced: blood. These receptors originate from a woman aged 18-29 years with Graves' hyperthyroidism. CDR3s include the opening cysteine and the closing phenylalanine or tryptophan. A D gene is named only where the DNA matches it firmly. Some rows mark clone size as missing; the rest say once, few, many or name a class of expanded clone.

>NA|many|TRBV20-1|TRBJ1-1
CSAGRLNTEAFF
TGCAGTGCTGGTCGTTTGAACACTGAAGCTTTCTTT
>NA|NA|TRBV5-4|TRBJ1-1
CVSSSRTQNTEAFF
TGTGTCAGCAGCTCAAGAACGCAGAACACTGAGGCTTTCTTT
>NA|many|TRBV5-1|TRBJ1-1
CASSALAGVNTEAFF
TGCGCCAGCAGCGCTCTCGCAGGGGTGAACACTGAAGCTTTCTTT
>TRBD1|many|TRBV29-1|TRBJ1-1
CSVERRTGREAFF
TGCAGCGTTGAAAGGAGGACAGGGAGAGAAGCTTTCTTT
>TRBD1|many|TRBV5-1|TRBJ1-1
CASSLWDRLNTEAFF
TGCGCCAGCAGCTTGTGGGACAGGCTGAACACTGAAGCTTTCTTT
>NA|NA|TRBV4-1|TRBJ1-1
CASSQERNTEAFF
TGCGCCAGCAGCCAAGAACGGAACACTGAAGCTTTCTTT
>TRBD2|many|TRBV18|TRBJ2-7
CATRTSGDYEQYF
TGTGCCACCCGGACTAGCGGGGACTACGAGCAGTACTTC
>TRBD1|once|TRBV30|TRBJ2-7
CAWDRGSYDQYF
TGTGCCTGGGACAGGGGATCCTACGACCAGTACTTC
>NA|many|TRBV5-1|TRBJ2-5
CASSETVSKETQYF
TGCGCCAGCAGCGAGACAGTGTCGAAGGAGACCCAGTACTTC
>NA|NA|TRBV12-3/TRBV12-4|TRBJ2-5
CASSPPVNFETQYF
TGTGCCAGCAGCCCCCCCGTGAACTTCGAGACCCAGTACTTC
>NA|many|TRBV5-1|TRBJ1-2
CASSLEGKGNYGYTF
TGCGCCAGCAGCTTGGAGGGGAAGGGGAACTATGGCTACACCTTC
>NA|many|TRBV5-1|TRBJ1-6
CASSLETLPSPLHF
TGCGCCAGCAGCTTGGAGACACTGCCCTCACCCCTCCACTTT
>NA|many|TRBV12-3/TRBV12-4|TRBJ2-2
CASSPAGSGFTGELFF
TGTGCCAGCAGTCCCGCGGGTAGCGGTTTCACCGGGGAGCTGTTTTTT
>TRBD1|NA|TRBV24-1|TRBJ2-7
CATSGGDRVHEQYF
TGTGCCACCAGTGGTGGGGACAGGGTCCACGAGCAGTACTTC
>TRBD2|once|TRBV20-1|TRBJ2-5
CSARGYGTSGPQETQYF
TGCAGTGCTAGAGGATACGGGACTAGCGGCCCTCAAGAGACCCAGTACTTC
>TRBD1|many|TRBV6-2/TRBV6-3|TRBJ1-2
CASSWAGGFYGYTF
TGTGCCAGCAGTTGGGCAGGGGGCTTCTATGGCTACACCTTC
>TRBD1|few|TRBV5-1|TRBJ2-7
CASSRLAMTGGVDEQYF
TGCGCCAGCAGCCGACTAGCCATGACAGGGGGCGTCGACGAGCAGTACTTC
>NA|NA|TRBV4-1|TRBJ2-2
CASSQILAGTGELFF
TGCGCCAGCAGCCAAATCCTAGCCGGCACCGGGGAGCTGTTTTTT
>TRBD2|many|TRBV29-1|TRBJ2-5
CSGAGGPLGTQYF
TGCAGCGGAGCGGGGGGGCCTCTGGGGACCCAGTACTTC
>TRBD1|NA|TRBV6-1|TRBJ1-1
CASSTPRTGDWDTEAFF
TGTGCCAGCAGTACCCCTAGGACAGGGGATTGGGACACTGAAGCTTTCTTT
>TRBD2|NA|TRBV6-5|TRBJ2-2
CASSYVLAGVGTGKLFF
TGTGCCAGCAGTTACGTACTAGCGGGAGTTGGGACCGGGAAGCTGTTTTTT
>NA|many|TRBV2|TRBJ2-7
CASTDGGHNYEQYF
TGTGCCAGCACTGATGGGGGGCACAACTACGAGCAGTACTTC
>NA|many|TRBV24-1|TRBJ2-5
CATSDLRPDTQETQYF
TGTGCCACCAGTGATTTGCGTCCAGACACACAAGAGACCCAGTACTTC
>NA|few|TRBV2|TRBJ2-2
CASSGVVLTGGELFF
TGTGCCAGCAGTGGAGTGGTCCTAACTGGCGGGGAGCTGTTTTTT
>NA|many|TRBV10-3|TRBJ1-1
CAISEDQGTEAFF
TGTGCCATCAGTGAGGACCAAGGGACTGAAGCTTTCTTT
>NA|many|TRBV6-2/TRBV6-3|TRBJ1-2
CASSWLKNDGYTF
TGTGCCAGCAGTTGGCTTAAAAACGATGGCTACACCTTC
>NA|NA|TRBV5-1|TRBJ2-3
CASSLANHQSTDTQYF
TGCGCCAGCAGCTTGGCCAATCACCAAAGCACAGATACGCAGTATTTT
>NA|many|TRBV6-5|TRBJ1-2
CASSYSIYEVFYGYTF
TGTGCCAGCAGTTACTCGATCTACGAGGTATTCTATGGCTACACCTTC
>NA|many|TRBV11-2|TRBJ2-5
CASSPTGKTTDSQETQYF
TGTGCCAGCAGCCCAACCGGGAAAACCACCGATAGCCAAGAGACCCAGTACTTC
>TRBD1|many|TRBV12-3/TRBV12-4|TRBJ1-5
CASTRTGDQPQHF
TGTGCCAGCACCCGGACAGGGGACCAGCCCCAGCATTTT
>TRBD2|many|TRBV20-1|TRBJ2-7
CSANGWTSGGLYSYEQYF
TGCAGTGCTAACGGGTGGACTAGCGGGGGGCTCTACTCCTACGAGCAGTACTTC
>NA|many|TRBV6-1|TRBJ1-1
CAIGTPDTEAFF
TGTGCCATCGGGACACCTGACACTGAAGCTTTCTTT
>TRBD1|many|TRBV2|TRBJ1-6
CASSGRARGSPLHF
TGTGCCAGCAGTGGACGGGCCAGGGGGTCACCCCTCCACTTT
>NA|many|TRBV30|TRBJ2-2
CAGRVTGELFF
TGTGCCGGCAGGGTGACCGGGGAGCTGTTTTTT
>NA|many|TRBV6-5|TRBJ2-7
CASSRPGSYEQYF
TGTGCCAGCAGCCGCCCAGGGTCCTACGAGCAGTACTTC
>NA|many|TRBV7-3|TRBJ1-1
CASSTGHSNTEAFF
TGTGCCAGCAGCACCGGACATTCGAACACTGAAGCTTTCTTT
>NA|many|TRBV6-1|TRBJ1-1
CASTPNVGQLEAFF
TGTGCCAGCACCCCAAACGTGGGGCAGCTTGAAGCTTTCTTT
>NA|many|TRBV6-5|TRBJ1-1
CASSYLRLRDHEAFF
TGTGCCAGCAGTTACCTGAGGCTCAGGGATCATGAAGCTTTCTTT
>TRBD2|many|TRBV10-3|TRBJ2-7
CAISERSGGNYEQYF
TGTGCCATCAGTGAGAGGAGCGGGGGGAACTACGAGCAGTACTTC
>NA|many|TRBV30|TRBJ2-2
CAWSVDRYGELFF
TGTGCCTGGAGTGTAGACAGATACGGGGAGCTGTTTTTT
>TRBD1|NA|TRBV11-2|TRBJ2-4
CASSLDRGNIKYF
TGTGCCAGCAGTCTTGACAGGGGAAACATTAAGTACTTC
>NA|many|TRBV4-1|TRBJ2-5
CASSQGGSTSEETQYF
TGCGCCAGCAGCCAAGGCGGTTCTACTTCGGAGGAGACCCAGTACTTC
>NA|many|TRBV27|TRBJ1-2
CASRGVGSYGYTF
TGTGCCAGCAGGGGGGTGGGGAGCTATGGCTACACCTTC
>TRBD1|many|TRBV7-3|TRBJ1-1
CASSLTGGQGALAFF
TGTGCCAGCAGCTTAACGGGGGGACAGGGGGCGCTTGCTTTCTTT
>NA|many|TRBV28|TRBJ2-2
CASSLRTNTGELFF
TGTGCCAGCAGTCTACGAACGAACACCGGGGAGCTGTTTTTT
>NA|NA|TRBV7-9|TRBJ1-3
CASSGAGNTIYF
TGTGCCAGCTCGGGGGCTGGAAACACCATATATTTT
>TRBD2|NA|TRBV29-1|TRBJ2-5
CSVDRGGETQYF
TGCAGCGTTGATCGGGGGGGAGAGACCCAGTACTTC
>TRBD1|NA|TRBV25-1|TRBJ2-5
CASSDRDRGSQETQYF
TGTGCCAGCAGTGACCGGGACAGGGGGTCCCAAGAGACCCAGTACTTC
>TRBD1|few|TRBV4-1|TRBJ1-5
CASSQGQGGSNQPQHF
TGCGCCAGCAGCCAAGGACAGGGAGGAAGCAATCAGCCCCAGCATTTT
>NA|many|TRBV7-9|TRBJ2-7
CASSHSDEQYF
TGTGCCAGCAGCCACTCGGACGAGCAGTACTTC
>NA|many|TRBV18|TRBJ1-1
CASSPGLKNTEAFF
TGTGCCAGCTCACCGGGATTGAAGAACACTGAAGCTTTCTTT
>NA|many|TRBV28|TRBJ2-7
CASSLWQPFRYEQYF
TGTGCCAGCAGTTTATGGCAGCCTTTCCGCTACGAGCAGTACTTC
>TRBD1|NA|TRBV6-1|TRBJ1-1
CASSRKGAAFF
TGTGCCAGCTCGAGAAAGGGGGCTGCTTTCTTT
>TRBD1|NA|TRBV6-1|TRBJ1-6
CASSPQGRGSPLHF
TGTGCCAGCAGCCCACAGGGGCGAGGTTCACCCCTCCACTTT
>NA|many|TRBV7-9|TRBJ1-1
CASSQLRRGTEAFF
TGTGCCAGCAGCCAACTCAGGAGGGGGACTGAAGCTTTCTTT
>NA|many|TRBV29-1|TRBJ2-7
CSVEDGGRYEQYF
TGCAGCGTTGAAGACGGCGGGCGCTACGAGCAGTACTTC
>TRBD1|NA|TRBV15|TRBJ2-4
CATSRDLGQGNIQYF
TGTGCCACCAGCAGAGATCTGGGACAGGGAAACATTCAGTACTTC
>TRBD2|NA|TRBV29-1|TRBJ2-5
CSVRGLAEQETQYF
TGCAGCGTGAGGGGACTAGCGGAACAAGAGACCCAGTACTTC